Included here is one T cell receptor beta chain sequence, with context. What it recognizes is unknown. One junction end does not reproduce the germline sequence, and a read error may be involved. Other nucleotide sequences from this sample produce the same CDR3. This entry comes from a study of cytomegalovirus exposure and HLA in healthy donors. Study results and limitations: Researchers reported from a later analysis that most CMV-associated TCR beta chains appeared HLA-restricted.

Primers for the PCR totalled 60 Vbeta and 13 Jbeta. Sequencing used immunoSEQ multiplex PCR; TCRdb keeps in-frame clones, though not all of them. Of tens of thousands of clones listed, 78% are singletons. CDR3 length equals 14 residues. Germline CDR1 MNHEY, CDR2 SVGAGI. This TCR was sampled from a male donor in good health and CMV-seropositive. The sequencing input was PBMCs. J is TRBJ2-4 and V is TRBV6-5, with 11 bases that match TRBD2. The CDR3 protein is CASSYSTLAGGLYF. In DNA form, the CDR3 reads TGCGCCAGCAGTTACTCGACCCTAGCGGGGGGACTCTACTTC.